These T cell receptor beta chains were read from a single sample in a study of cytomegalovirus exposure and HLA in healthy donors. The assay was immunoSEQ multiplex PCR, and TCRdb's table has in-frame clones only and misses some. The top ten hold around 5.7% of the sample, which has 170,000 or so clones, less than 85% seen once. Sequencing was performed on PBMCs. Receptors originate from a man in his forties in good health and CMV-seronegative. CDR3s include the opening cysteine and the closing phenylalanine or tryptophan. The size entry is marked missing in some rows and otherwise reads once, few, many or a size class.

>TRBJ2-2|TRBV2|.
CASSVIWGSGELFF
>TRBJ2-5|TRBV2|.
CASSEAHLGGWGTGEYF
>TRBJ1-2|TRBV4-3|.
CASSQVVADYYGYTF
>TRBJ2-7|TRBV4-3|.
CASSQDNQGSSYEQYF
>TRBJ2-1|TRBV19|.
CASSIKSSGNFRSYNEQFF
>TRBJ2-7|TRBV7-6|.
CASSLESTGTYEQYF
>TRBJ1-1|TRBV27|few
CASSQYRDTEAFF
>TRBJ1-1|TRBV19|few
CASTASGGRGLTEAFF
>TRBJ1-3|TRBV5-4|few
CASSHQGTAGNTIYF
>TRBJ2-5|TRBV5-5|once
CASTAPELGEQYF
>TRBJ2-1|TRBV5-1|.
CASSPGTSGVHNEQFF
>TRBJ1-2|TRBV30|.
CAWDTGGITNYGYTF
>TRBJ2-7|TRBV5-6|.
CASSLGQGDEQYF
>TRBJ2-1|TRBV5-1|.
CASSLTLAGVYSYNEQFF
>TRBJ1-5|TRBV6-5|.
CASSRGTGEGQPQHF
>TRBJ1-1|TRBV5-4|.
CASSLAYTGGDTEAFF
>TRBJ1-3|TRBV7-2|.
CASSRGGTTLDTIYF
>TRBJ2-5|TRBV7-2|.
CASSLSISGGAETQYF
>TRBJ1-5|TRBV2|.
CASRGRVSAARHQPQHF
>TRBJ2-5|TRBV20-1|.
CSAGGQETQYF
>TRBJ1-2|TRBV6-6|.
CASNPGARGYTF
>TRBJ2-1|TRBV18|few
CASSPQGQGAAEQFF
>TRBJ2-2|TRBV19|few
CASGGLAGGRLETGELFF
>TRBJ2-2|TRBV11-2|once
CASSLQGANTGELFF
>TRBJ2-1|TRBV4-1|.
CASSQPGTGAYNEQFF
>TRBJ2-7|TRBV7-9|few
CASSSLDRAGEQYF
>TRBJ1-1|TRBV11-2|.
CASSYGPGRTEAFF
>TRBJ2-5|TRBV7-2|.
CASSLRRGLETQYF
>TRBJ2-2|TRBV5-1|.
CASSLAGGTGELFF
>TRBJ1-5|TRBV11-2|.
CASSLGSGNQPQHF
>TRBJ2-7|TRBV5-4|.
CASSAGDGPREQYF
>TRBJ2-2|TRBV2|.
CASSLGRDNTGELFF
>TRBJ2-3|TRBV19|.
CASSLGAERGGSDTQYF
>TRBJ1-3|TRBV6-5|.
CASRVRGPGNTIYF
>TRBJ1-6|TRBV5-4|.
CASSQESYNSPLHF